One sample yielded the 10 T cell receptor beta chains listed below, sequenced in a study of beta chain features in type 1 diabetes. Study-level points and caveats: There was a moderate but significant shortening of TCRB CDR3s in all four CD4+ subsets of Type 1 diabetes patients.

These receptors' antigens are unknown. Investigators reverse transcribed all isolated RNA, so they sequenced expressed TCRB transcripts. Sequencing used immunoSEQ multiplex PCR; TCRdb keeps in-frame clones, though not all of them. The repertoire holds 400,000 or so clones, with around 9.6% as singletons. The specimen was central memory CD4+ T cells from blood. All receptors derive from a man aged 25 to 40 with type 1 diabetes.

The chain's CDR3 is CASSPSSADTQYF. CDR3 in DNA: TGTGCCAGCAGCCCGAGTAGTGCAGATACGCAGTATTTT. The chain has TRBV5-6 and TRBJ2-3; D is uncertain. Germline V gives CDR1 SGHDT, CDR2 YYEEEE. The CDR3 is 13 amino acids. Trimming removed 4 bases from V and 4 bases from J, with 10 bases in between.

This clone was detected a few times. This chain connects TRBV29-1 to TRBJ2-7; 7 nucleotides align to TRBD2. V gave up 4 bases and J gave up 2 bases; unmatched junction bases: 2. Looked up from germline, CDR1 is SQVTM and CDR2 is ANQGSEA. The CDR3 loop spans 12 amino acids. Here the CDR3 DNA reads TGCAGCGTTGTGGGGACTACCTACGAGCAGTACTTC. Amino acids: CSVVGTTYEQYF.

This clone was seen a handful of times. The genes are TRBV5-1 and TRBJ2-2; D uncertain. CDR1 SGHRS and CDR2 YFSETQ come from the germline V gene. V was shortened by 8 bases and J by 6 bases, with 14 bases between the two germline ends. The CDR3 loop spans 13 amino acids. Here the CDR3 reads CASRLDGAGELFF. CDR3 in DNA: TGCGCCAGTAGATTGGATGGAGCCGGGGAGCTGTTTTTT.

This sequence joins TRBV10-1 and TRBJ2-5, with D perhaps matching TRBD2 (6 bases). Between the trimmed V and J ends, which lost 5 bases and 2 bases, there was a span of 9 bases. In germline, CDR1 is WNHNN, CDR2 SYGVQD (reference sequence). The CDR3 runs 13 residues. The CDR3 DNA reads TGCGCCAGCAGTAGGGGACTTCAAGAGACCCAGTACTTC. Encoded protein: CASSRGLQETQYF.

The sample holds many counts of this clone. The DNA for the CDR3 is TGTGCCAGCACAGCTAGCTCTGCCTACGAGCAGTACTTC. Encoded protein: CASTASSAYEQYF. The chain recombines TRBV28 with TRBJ2-7; D possibly corresponds to TRBD2 (5 bases). CDR3 length: 13 residues. Germline loops: CDR1 MDHEN, CDR2 SYDVKM. The V end was cut by 7 bases, the J end by 2 bases, with 12 bases between.

This clone occurred many times. The rearrangement links TRBV7-2 to TRBJ2-1, with 12 bases matching TRBD2. Germline CDR1 and CDR2: SGHTA and FQGNSA. CDR3 length: 15 residues. After removal of 5 bases from V and 7 bases from J, the junction contained 6 bases not matched to a gene. The CDR3 nucleotides are TGTGCCAGCAGCCGGACTAGCGGGGATAAAAATGAGCAGTTCTTC. Translation: CASSRTSGDKNEQFF. Full variable domain (rest looked up from reference TRBV7-2 and TRBJ2-1): GAGVSQSPSNKVTEKGKDVELRCDPISGHTALYWYRQSLGQGLEFLIYFQGNSAPDKSGLPSDRFSAERTGGSVSTLTIQRTQQEDSAVYLCASSRTSGDKNEQFFGPGTRLTVL.

The chain has TRBV7-2 and TRBJ2-1, with a possible D match to TRBD2 (5 bases). Trimming shortened V by 5 bases and J by 9 bases, and 26 bases separated the two germline ends. Germline V gene data show CDR1 as SGHTA and CDR2 as FQGNSA. The CDR3 is made up of 17 amino acids. CDR3 in DNA: TGTGCCAGCAGCCCAAAATGGGAGACCCCCCAACGGGGTGAGCAGTTCTTC. Its protein is CASSPKWETPQRGEQFF.

A few counts support this clone. This chain's CDR3 is CASSLWLPGQGNYEQYF. Written as DNA, the CDR3 is TGCGCCAGCAGCTTGTGGCTCCCGGGACAGGGAAACTACGAGCAGTACTTC. The genes are TRBV5-1 and TRBJ2-7; 9 nucleotides match TRBD1. CDR1 and CDR2 (germline): SGHRS, YFSETQ. Germline trimming cut 1 base from V and 3 bases from J; bases unmatched to any gene: 11. The CDR3 runs to 17 residues.

The CDR3 coding sequence is TGTGCCAGCAGCGTTAGCGGTGTCACAGATACGCAGTATTTT. Its translation is CASSVSGVTDTQYF. J is TRBJ2-3 and V is TRBV9; a possible D gene is TRBD2 (6 bases). Between the trimmed V and J ends, which lost 2 bases and 2 bases, there was a span of 9 bases. The CDR3 extends over 14 amino acids. Looked up from germline, CDR1 is SGDLS and CDR2 is YYNGEE.

This clone was seen only a few times. The gene calls are TRBV5-1 and TRBJ2-4; no reliable D call. Germline CDR1 is SGHRS and CDR2 is YFSETQ. There are 13 residues in the CDR3. The V end lost 0 bases, the J end lost 6 bases, and 7 bases lay between the germline ends. CDR3 sequence (DNA): TGCGCCAGCAGCTTGGGCACCGGAAACATTCAGTACTTC. This sequence encodes CASSLGTGNIQYF.